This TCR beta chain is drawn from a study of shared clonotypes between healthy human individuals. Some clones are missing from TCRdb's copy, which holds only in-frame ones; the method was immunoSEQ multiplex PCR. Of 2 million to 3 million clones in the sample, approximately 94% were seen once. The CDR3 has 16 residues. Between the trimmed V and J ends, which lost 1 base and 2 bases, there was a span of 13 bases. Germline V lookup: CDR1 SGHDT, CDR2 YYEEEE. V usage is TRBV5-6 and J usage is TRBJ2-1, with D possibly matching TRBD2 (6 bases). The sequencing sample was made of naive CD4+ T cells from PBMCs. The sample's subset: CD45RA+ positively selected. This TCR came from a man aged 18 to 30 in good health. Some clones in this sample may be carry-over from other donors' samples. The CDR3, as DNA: TGTGCCAGCAGCTTGTTTGGGCGGGAAACCTACAATGAGCAGTTCTTC. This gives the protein CASSLFGRETYNEQFF.